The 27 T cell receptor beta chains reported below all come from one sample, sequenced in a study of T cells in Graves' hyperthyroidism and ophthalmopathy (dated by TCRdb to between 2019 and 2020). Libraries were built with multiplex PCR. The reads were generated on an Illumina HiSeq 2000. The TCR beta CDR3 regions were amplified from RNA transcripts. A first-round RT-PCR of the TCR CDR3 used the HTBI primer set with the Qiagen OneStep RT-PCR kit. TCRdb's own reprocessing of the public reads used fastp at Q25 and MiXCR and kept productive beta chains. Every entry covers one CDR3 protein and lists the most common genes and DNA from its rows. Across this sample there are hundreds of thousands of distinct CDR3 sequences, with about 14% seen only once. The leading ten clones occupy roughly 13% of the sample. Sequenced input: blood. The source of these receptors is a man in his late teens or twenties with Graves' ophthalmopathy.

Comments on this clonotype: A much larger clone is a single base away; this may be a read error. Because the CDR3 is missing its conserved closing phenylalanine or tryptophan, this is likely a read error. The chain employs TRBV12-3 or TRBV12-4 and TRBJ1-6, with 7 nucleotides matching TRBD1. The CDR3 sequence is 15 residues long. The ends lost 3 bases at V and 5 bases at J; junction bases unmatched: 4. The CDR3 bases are TGTGCCAGCAGTTTGGGACAGCTCGATAATTCACCCCTCCACTTA. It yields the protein CASSLGQLDNSPLHL.

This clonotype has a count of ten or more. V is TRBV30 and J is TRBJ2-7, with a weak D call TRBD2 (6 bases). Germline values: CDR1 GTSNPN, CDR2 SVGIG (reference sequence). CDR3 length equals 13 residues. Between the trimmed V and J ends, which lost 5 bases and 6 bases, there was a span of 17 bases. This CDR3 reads CAWDGGGGFEQYF. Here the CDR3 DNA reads TGTGCCTGGGACGGGGGTGGAGGGTTCGAGCAGTACTTC.

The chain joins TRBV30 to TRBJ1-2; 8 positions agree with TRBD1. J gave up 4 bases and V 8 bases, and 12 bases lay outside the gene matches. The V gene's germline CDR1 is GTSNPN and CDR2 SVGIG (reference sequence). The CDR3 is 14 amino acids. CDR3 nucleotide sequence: TGTGCCAGTTACAAGGCGGACAGGGCCTATGGCTACACCTTC. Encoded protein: CASYKADRAYGYTF.

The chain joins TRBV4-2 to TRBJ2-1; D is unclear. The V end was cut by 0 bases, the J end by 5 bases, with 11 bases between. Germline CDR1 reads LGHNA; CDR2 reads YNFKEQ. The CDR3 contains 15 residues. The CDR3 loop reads CASSQDPGGNNEQFF. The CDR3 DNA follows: TGTGCCAGCAGCCAAGATCCCGGTGGAAACAATGAGCAGTTCTTC.

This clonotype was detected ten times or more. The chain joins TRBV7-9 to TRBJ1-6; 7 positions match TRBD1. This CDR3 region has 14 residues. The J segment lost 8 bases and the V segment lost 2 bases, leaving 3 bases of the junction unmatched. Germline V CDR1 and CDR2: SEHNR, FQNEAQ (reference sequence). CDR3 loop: CASSLLTGDSPLHF. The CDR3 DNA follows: TGTGCCAGCAGCTTACTAACAGGGGATTCACCCCTCCACTTT.

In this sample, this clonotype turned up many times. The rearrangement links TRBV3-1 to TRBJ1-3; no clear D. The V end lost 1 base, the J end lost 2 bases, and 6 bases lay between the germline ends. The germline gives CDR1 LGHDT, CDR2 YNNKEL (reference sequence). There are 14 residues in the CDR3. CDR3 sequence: CASSQARTGNTIYF. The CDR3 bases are TGTGCCAGCAGCCAAGCACGAACTGGAAACACCATATATTTT.

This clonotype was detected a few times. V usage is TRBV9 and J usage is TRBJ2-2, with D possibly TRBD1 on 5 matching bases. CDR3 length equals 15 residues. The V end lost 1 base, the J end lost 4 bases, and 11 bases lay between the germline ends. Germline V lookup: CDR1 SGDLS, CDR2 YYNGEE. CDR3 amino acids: CASSVTQGTTGELFF. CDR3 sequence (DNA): TGTGCCAGCAGCGTAACGCAGGGAACCACCGGGGAGCTGTTTTTT. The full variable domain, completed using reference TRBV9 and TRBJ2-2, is DSGVTQTPKHLITATGQRVTLRCSPRSGDLSVYWYQQSLDQGLQFLIQYYNGEERAKGNILERFSAQQFPDLHSELNLSSLELGDSALYFCASSVTQGTTGELFFGEGSRLTVL.

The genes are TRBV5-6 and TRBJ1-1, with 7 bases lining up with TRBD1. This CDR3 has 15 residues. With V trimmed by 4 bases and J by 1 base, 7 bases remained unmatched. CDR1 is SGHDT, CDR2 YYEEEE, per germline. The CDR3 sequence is CASSRIDRENTEAFF. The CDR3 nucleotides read TGTGCCAGCAGCCGTATTGACAGGGAGAACACTGAAGCTTTCTTT.

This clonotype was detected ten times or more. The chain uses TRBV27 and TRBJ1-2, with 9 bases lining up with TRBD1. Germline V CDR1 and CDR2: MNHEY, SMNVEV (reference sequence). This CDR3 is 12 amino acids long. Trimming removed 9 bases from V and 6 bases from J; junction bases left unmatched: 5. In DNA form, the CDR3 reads TGTGCCAGTCACGACAGGGGGAATGGCTACACCTTC. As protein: CASHDRGNGYTF.

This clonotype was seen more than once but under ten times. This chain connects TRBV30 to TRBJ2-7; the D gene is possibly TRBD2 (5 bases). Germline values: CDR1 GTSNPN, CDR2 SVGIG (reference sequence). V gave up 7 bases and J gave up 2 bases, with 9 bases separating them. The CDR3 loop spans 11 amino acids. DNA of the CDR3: TGTGCCTCGGGATCCGCCTACGAGCAGTACTTC. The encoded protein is CASGSAYEQYF.

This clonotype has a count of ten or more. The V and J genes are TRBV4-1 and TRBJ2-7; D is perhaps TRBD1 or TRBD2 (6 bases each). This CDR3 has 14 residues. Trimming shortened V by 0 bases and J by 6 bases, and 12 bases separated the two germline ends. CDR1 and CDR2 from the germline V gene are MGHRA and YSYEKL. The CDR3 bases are TGCGCCAGCAGCCAAGATCGGGGGCTGGGCGAGCAGTACTTC. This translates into CASSQDRGLGEQYF.

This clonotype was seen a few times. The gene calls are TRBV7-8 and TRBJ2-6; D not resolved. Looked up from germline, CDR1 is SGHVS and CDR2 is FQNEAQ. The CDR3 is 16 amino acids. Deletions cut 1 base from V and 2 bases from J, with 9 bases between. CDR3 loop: CASSLGSGTGANVLTF. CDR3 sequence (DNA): TGTGCCAGCAGCTTAGGTAGTGGGACTGGGGCCAACGTCCTGACTTTC.

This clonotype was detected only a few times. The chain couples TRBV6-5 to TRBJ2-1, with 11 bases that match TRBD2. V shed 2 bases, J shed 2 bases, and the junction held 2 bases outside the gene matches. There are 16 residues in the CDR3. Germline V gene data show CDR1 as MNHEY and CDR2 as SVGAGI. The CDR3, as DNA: TGTGCCAGCAGTTACACGGGACTAGCGGCCTACAATGAGCAGTTCTTC. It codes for CASSYTGLAAYNEQFF.

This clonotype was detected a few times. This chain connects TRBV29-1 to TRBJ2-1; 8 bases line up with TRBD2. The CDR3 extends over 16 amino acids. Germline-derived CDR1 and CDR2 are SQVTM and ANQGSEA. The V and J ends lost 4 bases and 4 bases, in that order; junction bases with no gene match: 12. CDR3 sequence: CSVASGRALSYNEQFF. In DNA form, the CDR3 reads TGCAGCGTTGCTTCCGGGAGGGCTTTATCTTACAATGAGCAGTTCTTC.

The CDR3 nucleotides are TGTGCCACCAGTGCGGGGTTGGAGACCCAGTACTTC. It yields the protein CATSAGLETQYF. V gene TRBV24-1 combines with J gene TRBJ2-5; the D gene is possibly TRBD2 (5 bases). This CDR3 comprises 12 residues. Trimming stripped 5 bases from V and 5 bases from J, with 8 bases between. Looked up from germline, CDR1 is KGHDR and CDR2 is SFDVKD.

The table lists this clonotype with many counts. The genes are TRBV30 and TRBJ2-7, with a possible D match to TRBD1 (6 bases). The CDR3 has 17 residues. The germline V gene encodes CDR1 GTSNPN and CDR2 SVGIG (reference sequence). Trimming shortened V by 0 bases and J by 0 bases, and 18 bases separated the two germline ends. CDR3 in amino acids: CAWSVKTGQSSSYEQYF. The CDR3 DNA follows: TGTGCCTGGAGTGTCAAAACAGGACAGAGTAGCTCCTACGAGCAGTACTTC.

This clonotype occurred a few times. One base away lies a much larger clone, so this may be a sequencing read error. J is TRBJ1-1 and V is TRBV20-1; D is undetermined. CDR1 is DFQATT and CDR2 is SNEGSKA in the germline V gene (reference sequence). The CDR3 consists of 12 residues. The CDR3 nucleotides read TGCGGTGCTCTCGAACTGAACACTGAAGCTTTCTTT. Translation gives CGALELNTEAFF.

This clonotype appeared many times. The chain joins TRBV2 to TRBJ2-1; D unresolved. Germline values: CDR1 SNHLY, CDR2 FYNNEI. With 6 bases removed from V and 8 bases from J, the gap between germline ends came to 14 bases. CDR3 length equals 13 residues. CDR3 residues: CASSHTIADEQFF. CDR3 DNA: TGTGCCAGCAGCCATACTATAGCCGATGAGCAGTTCTTC. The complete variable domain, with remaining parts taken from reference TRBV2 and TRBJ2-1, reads EPEVTQTPSHQVTQMGQEVILRCVPISNHLYFYWYRQILGQKVEFLVSFYNNEISEKSEIFDDQFSVERPDGSNFTLKIRSTKLEDSAMYFCASSHTIADEQFFGPGTRLTVL.

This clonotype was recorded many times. The CDR3 is CSARERYTGELFF. The DNA of the CDR3 is TGCAGTGCTAGAGAGAGGTACACCGGGGAGCTGTTTTTT. V usage is TRBV20-1 and J usage is TRBJ2-2; D gene ambiguous. This CDR3 is 13 amino acids long. V lost 0 bases and J lost 3, with 5 bases in between. CDR1 and CDR2 from the germline V gene are DFQATT and SNEGSKA (reference sequence).

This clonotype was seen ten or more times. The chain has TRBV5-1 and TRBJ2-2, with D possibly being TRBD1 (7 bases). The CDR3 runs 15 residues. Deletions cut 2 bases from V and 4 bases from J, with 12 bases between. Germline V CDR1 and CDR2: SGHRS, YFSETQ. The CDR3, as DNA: TGCGCCAGCAGCTTCGACAGGGAGGCCACCGGGGAGCTGTTTTTT. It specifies CASSFDREATGELFF.

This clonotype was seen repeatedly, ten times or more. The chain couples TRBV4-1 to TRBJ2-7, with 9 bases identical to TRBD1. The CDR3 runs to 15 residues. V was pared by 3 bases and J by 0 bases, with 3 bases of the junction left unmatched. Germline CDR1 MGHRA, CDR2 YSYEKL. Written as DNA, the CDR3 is TGCGCCAGCAGCCACGGGACAGGGAACTCCTACGAGCAGTACTTC. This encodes CASSHGTGNSYEQYF.

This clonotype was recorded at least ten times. The CDR3 loop reads CASSRDSETQYF. CDR3 nucleotides: TGTGCCAGCAGCAGGGACAGTGAGACCCAGTACTTC. The rearrangement uses TRBV13 and TRBJ2-5; the match to TRBD1 covers 7 bases. Germline CDR1 PRHDT, CDR2 FYEKMQ (reference sequence). Unmatched junction bases numbered 2, after V lost 5 bases and J lost 5 bases. This CDR3 spans 12 amino acids. Combining the CDR3 with reference TRBV13 and TRBJ2-5 gives the whole variable domain AAGVIQSPRHLIKEKRETATLKCYPIPRHDTVYWYQQGPGQDPQFLISFYEKMQSDKGSIPDRFSAQQFSDYHSELNMSSLELGDSALYFCASSRDSETQYFGPGTRLLVL.

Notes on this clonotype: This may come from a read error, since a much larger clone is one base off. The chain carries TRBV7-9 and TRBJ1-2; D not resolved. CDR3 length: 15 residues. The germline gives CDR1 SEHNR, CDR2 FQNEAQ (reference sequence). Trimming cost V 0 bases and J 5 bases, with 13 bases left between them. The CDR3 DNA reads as TGTGCCAGCAGCTTAGCGTACGAGGAGCGGTATGGCTACACCTTC. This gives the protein CASSLAYEERYGYTF.

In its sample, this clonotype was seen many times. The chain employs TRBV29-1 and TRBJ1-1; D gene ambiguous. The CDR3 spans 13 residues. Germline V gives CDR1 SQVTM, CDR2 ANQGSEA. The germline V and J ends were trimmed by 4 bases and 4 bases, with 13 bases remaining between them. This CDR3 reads CSVGTGRATEAFF. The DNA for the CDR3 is TGCAGCGTTGGTACCGGACGAGCCACTGAAGCTTTCTTT.

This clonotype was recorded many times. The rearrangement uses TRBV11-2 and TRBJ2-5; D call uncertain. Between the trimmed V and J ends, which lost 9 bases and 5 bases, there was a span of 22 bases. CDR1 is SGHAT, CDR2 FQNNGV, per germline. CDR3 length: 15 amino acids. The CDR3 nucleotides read TGTGCCAGTACCCCTGGTGAAGGAACATGGGAGACCCAGTACTTC. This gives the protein CASTPGEGTWETQYF.

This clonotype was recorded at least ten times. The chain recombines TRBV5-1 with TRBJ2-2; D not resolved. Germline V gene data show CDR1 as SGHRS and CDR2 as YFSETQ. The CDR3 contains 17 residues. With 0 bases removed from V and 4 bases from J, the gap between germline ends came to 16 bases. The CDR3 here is CASSLGASLAGTGELFF. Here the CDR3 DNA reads TGCGCCAGCAGCTTGGGGGCTAGTCTGGCAGGCACCGGGGAGCTGTTTTTT.

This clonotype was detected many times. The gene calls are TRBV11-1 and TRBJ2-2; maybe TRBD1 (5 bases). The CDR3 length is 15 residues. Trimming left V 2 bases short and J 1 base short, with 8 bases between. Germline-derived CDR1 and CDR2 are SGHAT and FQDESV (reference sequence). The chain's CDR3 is CASSLWTKNTGELFF. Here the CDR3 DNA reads TGTGCCAGCAGCTTATGGACAAAGAACACCGGGGAGCTGTTTTTT.